A selection of T cell receptor beta chains follows, all from one sample in a study of post-analysis software for immune sequencing data. TCRdb re-derived calls from the PCR reads in MiXCR, one entry per CDR3 protein. The repertoire includes 500,000 to 600,000 distinct CDR3 sequences, about 44% of them detected once, and over 1.5% sits in the top ten. Sequencing was done on a sample of blood. The source of these receptors is a girl under 18 with multiple sclerosis. CDR3s leave out the opening cysteine and the closing phenylalanine or tryptophan. A D gene is named only where the DNA matches it firmly. Expanded clones are given a class, and other clones once, few, many or no size at all.

size: .; V: TRBV3-1; D: TRBD2; CDR3: ASSQPAGVFSKETQY
size: .; V: TRBV6-2/TRBV6-3; D: .; CDR3: ASSSLEANEKLF
size: .; V: TRBV12-3/TRBV12-4; D: .; CDR3: ASSLDRPLARDLVREQY
size: .; V: TRBV10-3; D: TRBD1; CDR3: AISAGGYGYT
size: few; V: TRBV29-1; D: TRBD1; CDR3: SVLRQGVTDTQY
size: .; V: TRBV10-3; D: TRBD2; CDR3: AISESSGGAGDTQY
size: .; V: TRBV20-1; D: .; CDR3: SASRADNTEAF
size: .; V: TRBV7-8; D: TRBD2; CDR3: ASSLPSGGAEQY
size: few; V: TRBV6-1; D: .; CDR3: ATSHNSYEQY
size: few; V: TRBV3-1; D: .; CDR3: ASSPDYWSYEQY
size: .; V: TRBV4-2; D: .; CDR3: ASSQDFGGGYT
size: .; V: TRBV7-9; D: TRBD2; CDR3: ASSLAASGRETQY
size: .; V: TRBV12-3/TRBV12-4; D: .; CDR3: ASRGMYSGANVRT
size: .; V: TRBV3-1; D: TRBD2; CDR3: ATVGGSYNEQF
size: .; V: TRBV28; D: TRBD1; CDR3: ASSPWDRQAGTQY
size: once; V: TRBV7-2; D: .; CDR3: ASSRPPSTDTQY
size: few; V: TRBV2; D: TRBD1; CDR3: ASRTGAEYQPQH
size: .; V: TRBV30; D: .; CDR3: AWSKGIGYGYT
size: .; V: TRBV6-1; D: .; CDR3: ASSEQLVYNEQF
size: .; V: TRBV20-1; D: TRBD1; CDR3: SVSPDRANTEAF
size: .; V: TRBV4-1; D: .; CDR3: ASSQLDMGFRRSPLH
size: once; V: TRBV25-1; D: .; CDR3: ASRKALDPGNTEAF
size: .; V: TRBV4-1; D: .; CDR3: ASSQDGSRGETQY
size: .; V: TRBV7-9; D: .; CDR3: ASSAQSGSDTEAF
size: .; V: TRBV3-1; D: .; CDR3: ASSQAWGGEEQF
size: .; V: TRBV12-3/TRBV12-4; D: .; CDR3: ASSLSPRGMSYEQY
size: .; V: TRBV11-2; D: .; CDR3: ASSLGPGVSEQY
size: .; V: TRBV12-3/TRBV12-4; D: .; CDR3: ASSRQFQETQY
size: few; V: TRBV5-1; D: .; CDR3: ASSLEDPPYEQY
size: .; V: TRBV5-4; D: .; CDR3: ASSLQEYGYT
size: few; V: TRBV20-1; D: .; CDR3: SARRWSRTAGSYNSPLH
size: .; V: TRBV5-1; D: .; CDR3: ASSEKLDTISSGANVLT
size: .; V: TRBV5-1; D: .; CDR3: ASSLSTGSFAYEQY
size: .; V: TRBV20-1; D: .; CDR3: SALGGLGYEQY
size: .; V: TRBV12-3/TRBV12-4; D: TRBD1; CDR3: ASSPEGAWGEQF
size: .; V: TRBV27; D: .; CDR3: ASSLDYREETQY
size: .; V: TRBV5-1; D: .; CDR3: ASSPGLASKETQY
size: .; V: TRBV6-1; D: .; CDR3: ASSEVSERPHEQF
size: .; V: TRBV20-1; D: .; CDR3: SASTQGVGNKQF
size: .; V: TRBV12-3/TRBV12-4; D: .; CDR3: ASSRQRTYEQY
size: .; V: TRBV15; D: TRBD1; CDR3: ATSGDRAGYT
size: .; V: TRBV5-1; D: TRBD1; CDR3: ASRTGPDSSYEQY
size: .; V: TRBV12-3/TRBV12-4; D: TRBD2; CDR3: ASTLSGNQETQY
size: .; V: TRBV5-1; D: TRBD2; CDR3: ASSSGTNQETQY
size: .; V: TRBV29-1; D: TRBD1; CDR3: SVRQGGNQPQH
size: .; V: TRBV5-1; D: TRBD2; CDR3: ASSLEGGANEQY
size: once; V: TRBV3-1; D: TRBD1; CDR3: ASSQRQGRRGGQY
size: .; V: TRBV12-3/TRBV12-4; D: .; CDR3: ASTHEARTEAF
size: few; V: TRBV12-3/TRBV12-4; D: .; CDR3: ASSQETSLAGELF
size: .; V: TRBV29-1; D: .; CDR3: SVEKGRSSEQY
size: .; V: TRBV7-8; D: .; CDR3: ASSLARQTALSTDTQY